Below are 27 T cell receptor beta chains sequenced from a single sample in a study of monozygotic twins with inflammatory bowel disease. TCRdb re-called the 5' RACE reads and gives one entry per CDR3 protein, without DNA. Across roughly 200,000 distinct CDR3 sequences, the top ten clones capture under 8.5% of the sample. Sequenced input: blood. Receptor source: a human donor with ulcerative colitis or Crohn's disease, or a healthy co-twin of an affected twin (not recorded which).

This chain connects TRBV6-1 to TRBJ2-3; TCRdb's D gene call, TRBD2, goes unchecked for lack of DNA. There are 14 residues in the CDR3. The germline CDR1 and CDR2 sequences are MNHNS and SASEGT. CDR3 sequence reads: CASSQQRGADTQYF.

This chain uses TRBV5-6 with TRBJ2-7; the D gene TCRdb calls, TRBD1, cannot be checked with no DNA. The CDR3 covers 15 residues. The germline CDR1 and CDR2 sequences are SGHDT and YYEEEE. CDR3 protein: CASSRTGTGGYEQYF.

The chain has TRBV12-5 and TRBJ2-3; TCRdb proposes TRBD2, but this gene call is untestable without DNA. CDR3 size: 15 residues. Germline V gene sequence: CDR1 LGHNT, CDR2 FRNRAP. The CDR3 sequence: CASGLLGGGTDTQYF.

This rearrangement joins TRBV7-2 to TRBJ1-2; the TCRdb D gene call, TRBD1, has no DNA to confirm it. Germline-derived CDR1 and CDR2 are SGHTA and FQGNSA. The CDR3 consists of 15 residues. The CDR3 reads CASSSAPGGNYGYTF.

The V and J genes are TRBV7-9 and TRBJ1-1. The CDR3 totals 11 residues. Per the germline V gene, CDR1 is SEHNR and CDR2 is FQNEAQ (reference sequence). The CDR3 spells CASSSEGEAFF. Based on the CDR3 plus reference TRBV7-9 and TRBJ1-1, the full variable domain is DTGVSQNPRHKITKRGQNVTFRCDPISEHNRLYWYRQTLGQGPEFLTYFQNEAQLEKSRLLSDRFSAERPKGSFSTLEIQRTEQGDSAMYLCASSSEGEAFFGQGTRLTVV.

The chain's CDR3 is CASSYYSSSGNTIYF. The chain employs TRBV9 and TRBJ1-3. CDR1 and CDR2 from the germline V gene are SGDLS and YYNGEE. The CDR3 runs 15 residues.

This sequence joins TRBV12-3 or TRBV12-4 and TRBJ1-5; TCRdb returns TRBD1, unconfirmable since there is no DNA. The CDR3 totals 12 residues. CDR3 protein: CASRTTDQPQHF.

This chain's CDR3 is CASWDLGDEKLFF. The rearrangement links TRBV2 to TRBJ1-4; as DNA is missing, the TRBD1 call by TCRdb cannot be tested. The CDR3 totals 13 residues. From germline, CDR1 is SNHLY and CDR2 FYNNEI. Looking up the rest from reference TRBV2 and TRBJ1-4 gives the full variable domain: EPEVTQTPSHQVTQMGQEVILRCVPISNHLYFYWYRQILGQKVEFLVSFYNNEISEKSEIFDDQFSVERPDGSNFTLKIRSTKLEDSAMYFCASWDLGDEKLFFGSGTQLSVL.

The chain employs TRBV5-1 and TRBJ2-4; TCRdb's assignment of TRBD2 cannot be checked, as there is no DNA. Germline CDR1 is SGHRS and CDR2 is YFSETQ. The CDR3 runs to 15 residues. The CDR3 loop reads CASSPGLPAKNIQYF.

The CDR3 loop reads CASSSSGRTMNTEAFF. The rearrangement joins TRBV27 to TRBJ1-1; the D call of TRBD1 rests on TCRdb alone, since no DNA is present to check it. The CDR3 is made up of 16 amino acids. Germline assignment: CDR1 MNHEY and CDR2 SMNVEV (reference sequence).

V is TRBV7-2 and J is TRBJ2-1; TCRdb's D call, TRBD1, is unchecked because there is no DNA. From germline, CDR1 is SGHTA and CDR2 FQGNSA. This CDR3 is built from 15 residues. CDR3: CASTVWGGHSNEQFF.

This chain links TRBV18 with TRBJ1-2; TCRdb reports TRBD1, a call that lacks DNA to check it against. This CDR3 comprises 13 residues. Germline V gene sequence: CDR1 KGHSH, CDR2 LQKENI. CDR3 protein: CASSPRQGDGYTF.

This chain uses TRBV5-1 with TRBJ1-6. The V gene's germline CDR1 is SGHRS and CDR2 YFSETQ. This CDR3 has 18 amino acids. The CDR3 sequence: CASSLKLSNGLNNSPLHF.

This chain uses TRBV5-1 with TRBJ2-6. This CDR3 region has 14 residues. Germline lookup yields CDR1 SGHRS and CDR2 YFSETQ. CDR3 amino acids: CASSRNSGANVLTF.

This chain uses TRBV3-1 with TRBJ1-6; TCRdb selects TRBD1, and the lack of DNA leaves this call unchecked. CDR1 and CDR2 from the germline V gene are LGHDT and YNNKEL (reference sequence). This CDR3 comprises 15 residues. The CDR3 is CASSQAWGMDSPLHF.

V and J are TRBV20-1 and TRBJ2-7. In germline, CDR1 is DFQATT, CDR2 SNEGSKA (reference sequence). The CDR3 extends over 13 amino acids. The CDR3: CSAPDVIEYEQYF.

The rearrangement links TRBV5-1 to TRBJ1-2; no DNA is available, so the TRBD1 call from TCRdb remains unchecked. This CDR3 is built from 15 residues. Germline lookup yields CDR1 SGHRS and CDR2 YFSETQ. Here the CDR3 reads CASSLGTGASRGYTF.

The chain employs TRBV12-3 or TRBV12-4 and TRBJ1-5. CDR3 size: 13 residues. The CDR3 sequence is CASSLKGRQPQHF.

The rearrangement uses TRBV27 and TRBJ2-2. Germline lookup yields CDR1 MNHEY and CDR2 SMNVEV (reference sequence). This CDR3 spans 19 amino acids. The CDR3 loop reads CASSPTLPVTIPNTGELFF.

V is TRBV12-3 or TRBV12-4 and J is TRBJ1-2. The CDR3 spans 11 residues. The CDR3 here is CASSTIRGYTF.

This chain's CDR3 is CASSLGPAGAQEQYF. The V and J genes are TRBV7-2 and TRBJ2-7; TCRdb's D call of TRBD2 is untestable without DNA. Looked up from germline, CDR1 is SGHTA and CDR2 is FQGNSA. CDR3 length: 15 residues.

The chain links TRBV7-2 to TRBJ2-6; TCRdb picks TRBD2, but there is no DNA to check that call. Germline V gene sequence: CDR1 SGHTA, CDR2 FQGNSA. CDR3 length: 15 residues. The CDR3 sequence: CASSVRLSGANVLTF.

This chain links TRBV19 with TRBJ2-2; as DNA is missing, the TRBD2 call by TCRdb cannot be tested. Germline assignment: CDR1 LNHDA and CDR2 SQIVND (reference sequence). This CDR3 is 15 amino acids long. CDR3 residues: CASSIIAGDTGELFF.

The gene calls are TRBV12-3 or TRBV12-4 and TRBJ2-7; TCRdb selects TRBD2, and the lack of DNA leaves this call unchecked. The CDR3 totals 15 residues. CDR3 loop: CASSLLTSLAYEQYF.

The genes are TRBV20-1 and TRBJ1-2; no DNA is available, so the TRBD1 call from TCRdb remains unchecked. This CDR3 has 12 residues. Germline V CDR1 and CDR2: DFQATT, SNEGSKA (reference sequence). The CDR3 sequence: CSARGQGYGYTF.

V usage is TRBV6-5 and J usage is TRBJ1-6. The CDR3 loop spans 11 amino acids. CDR1 is MNHEY, CDR2 SVGAGI, per germline. The CDR3 reads CASSNGRALHF.

The V call is TRBV28, the J call TRBJ2-1; the TRBD2 assignment by TCRdb is unverifiable without DNA. The CDR3 spans 15 residues. Germline V gene lookup returns CDR1 MDHEN and CDR2 SYDVKM. The CDR3 is CATTEGTRLYNEQFF.